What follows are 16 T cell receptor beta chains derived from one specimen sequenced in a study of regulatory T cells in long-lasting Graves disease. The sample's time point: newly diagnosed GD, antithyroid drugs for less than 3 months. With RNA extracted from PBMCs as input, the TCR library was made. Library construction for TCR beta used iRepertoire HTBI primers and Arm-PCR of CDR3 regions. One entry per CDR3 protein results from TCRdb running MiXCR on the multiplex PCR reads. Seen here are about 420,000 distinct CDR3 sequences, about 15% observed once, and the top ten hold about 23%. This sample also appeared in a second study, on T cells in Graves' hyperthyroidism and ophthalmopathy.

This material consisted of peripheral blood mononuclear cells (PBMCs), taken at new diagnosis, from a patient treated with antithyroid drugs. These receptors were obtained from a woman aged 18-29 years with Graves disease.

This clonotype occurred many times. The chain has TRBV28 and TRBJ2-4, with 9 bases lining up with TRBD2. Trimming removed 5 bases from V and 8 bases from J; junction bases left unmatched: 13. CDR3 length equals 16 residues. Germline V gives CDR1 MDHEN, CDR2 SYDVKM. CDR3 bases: TGTGCCAGCAGTGCTCACAGCGCTAGCGGGAAGGACATTCAGTACTTC. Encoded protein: CASSAHSASGKDIQYF.

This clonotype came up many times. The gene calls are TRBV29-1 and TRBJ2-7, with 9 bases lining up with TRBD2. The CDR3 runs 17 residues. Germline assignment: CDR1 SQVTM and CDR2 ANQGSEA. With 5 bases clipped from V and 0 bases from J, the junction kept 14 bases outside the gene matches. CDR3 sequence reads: CSVLPGGLAGNSYEQYF. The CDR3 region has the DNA TGCAGCGTTCTCCCAGGAGGGCTAGCGGGAAACTCCTACGAGCAGTACTTC.

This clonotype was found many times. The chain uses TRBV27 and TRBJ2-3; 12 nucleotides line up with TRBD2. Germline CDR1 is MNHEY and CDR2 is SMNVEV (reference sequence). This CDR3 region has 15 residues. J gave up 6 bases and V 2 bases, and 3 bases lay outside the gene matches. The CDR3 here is CASSLGTSGRDTQYF. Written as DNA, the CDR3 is TGTGCCAGCAGTTTAGGAACTAGCGGGAGGGATACGCAGTATTTT.

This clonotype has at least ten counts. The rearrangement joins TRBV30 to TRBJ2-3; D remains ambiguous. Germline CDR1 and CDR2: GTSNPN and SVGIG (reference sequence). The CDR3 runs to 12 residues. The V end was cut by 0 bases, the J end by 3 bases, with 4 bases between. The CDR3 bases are TGTGCCTGGAGTGTTCAGACAGATACGCAGTATTTT. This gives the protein CAWSVQTDTQYF.

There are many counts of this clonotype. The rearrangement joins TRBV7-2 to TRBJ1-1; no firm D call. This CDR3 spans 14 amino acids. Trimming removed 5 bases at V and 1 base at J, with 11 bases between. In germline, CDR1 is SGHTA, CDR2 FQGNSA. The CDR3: CASSVRWKNTEAFF. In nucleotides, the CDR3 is TGTGCCAGCAGCGTCAGGTGGAAGAACACTGAAGCTTTCTTT.

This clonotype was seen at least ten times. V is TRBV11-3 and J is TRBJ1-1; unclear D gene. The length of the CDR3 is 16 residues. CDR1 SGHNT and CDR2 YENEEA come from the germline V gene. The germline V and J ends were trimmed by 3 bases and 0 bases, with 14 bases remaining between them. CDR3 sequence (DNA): TGTGCCAGCAGCTTTTTAGGCGTCAGGTTGAACACTGAAGCTTTCTTT. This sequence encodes CASSFLGVRLNTEAFF.

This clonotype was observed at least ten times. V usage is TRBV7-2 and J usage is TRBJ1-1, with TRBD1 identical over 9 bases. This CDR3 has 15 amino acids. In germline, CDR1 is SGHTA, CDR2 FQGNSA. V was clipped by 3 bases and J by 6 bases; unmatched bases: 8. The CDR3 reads CASSFTGGAGSEAFF. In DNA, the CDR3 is TGTGCCAGCAGCTTCACAGGGGGCGCTGGGTCTGAAGCTTTCTTT.

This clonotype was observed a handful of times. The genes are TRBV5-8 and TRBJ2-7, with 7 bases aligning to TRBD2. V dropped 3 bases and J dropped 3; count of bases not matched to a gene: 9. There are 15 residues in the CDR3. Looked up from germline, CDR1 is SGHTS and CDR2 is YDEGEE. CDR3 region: CASSSRASGRYEQYF. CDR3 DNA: TGTGCCAGCAGCTCCAGGGCTAGCGGCCGCTACGAGCAGTACTTC.

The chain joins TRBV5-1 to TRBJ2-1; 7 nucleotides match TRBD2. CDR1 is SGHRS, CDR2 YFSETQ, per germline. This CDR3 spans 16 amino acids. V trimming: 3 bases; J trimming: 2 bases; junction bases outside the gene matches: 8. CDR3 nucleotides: TGCGCCAGCAGCTCCCCCGGGACTAACCCCTACAATGAGCAGTTCTTC. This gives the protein CASSSPGTNPYNEQFF.

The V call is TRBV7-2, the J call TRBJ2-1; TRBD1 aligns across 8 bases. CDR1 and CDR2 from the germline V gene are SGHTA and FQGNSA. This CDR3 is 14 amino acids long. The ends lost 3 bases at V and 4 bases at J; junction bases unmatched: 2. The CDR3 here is CASSLGQAYNEQFF. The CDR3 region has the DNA TGTGCCAGCAGCTTGGGACAGGCATACAATGAGCAGTTCTTC.

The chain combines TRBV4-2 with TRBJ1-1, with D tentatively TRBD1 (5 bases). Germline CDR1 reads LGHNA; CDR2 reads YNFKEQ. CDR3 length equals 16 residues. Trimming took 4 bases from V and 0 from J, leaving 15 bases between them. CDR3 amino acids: CASSRNTGTMNTEAFF. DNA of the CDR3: TGTGCCAGCAGCCGGAATACCGGGACGATGAACACTGAAGCTTTCTTT.

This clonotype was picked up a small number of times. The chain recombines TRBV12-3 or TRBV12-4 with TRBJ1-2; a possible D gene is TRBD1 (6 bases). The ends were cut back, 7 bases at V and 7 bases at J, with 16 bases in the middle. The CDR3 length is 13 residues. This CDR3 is CASTLGGRRGYTF. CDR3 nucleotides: TGTGCCAGCACCCTAGGGGGGAGGCGTGGCTACACCTTC.

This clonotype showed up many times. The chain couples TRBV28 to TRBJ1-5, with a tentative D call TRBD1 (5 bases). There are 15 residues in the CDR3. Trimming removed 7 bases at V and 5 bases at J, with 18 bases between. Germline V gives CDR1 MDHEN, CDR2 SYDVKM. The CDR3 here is CASNSWGTQDQPQHF. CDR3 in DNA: TGTGCCAGCAACTCCTGGGGGACGCAGGATCAGCCCCAGCATTTT.

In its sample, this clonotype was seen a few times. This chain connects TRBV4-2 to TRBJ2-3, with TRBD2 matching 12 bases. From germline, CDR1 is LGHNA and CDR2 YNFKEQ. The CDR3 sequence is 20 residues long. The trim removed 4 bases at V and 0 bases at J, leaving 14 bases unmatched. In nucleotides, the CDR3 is TGTGCCAGCAGCCCTCTCCTGCTAGCGGGAGGGTCGGGAAGCACAGATACGCAGTATTTT. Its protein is CASSPLLLAGGSGSTDTQYF.

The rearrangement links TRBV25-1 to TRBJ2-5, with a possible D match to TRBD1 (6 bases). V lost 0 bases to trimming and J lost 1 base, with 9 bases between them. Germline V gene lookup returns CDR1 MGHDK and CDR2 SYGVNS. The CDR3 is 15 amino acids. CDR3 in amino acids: CASSEYRTAQETQYF. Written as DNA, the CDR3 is TGTGCCAGCAGTGAATACCGGACAGCCCAAGAGACCCAGTACTTC.

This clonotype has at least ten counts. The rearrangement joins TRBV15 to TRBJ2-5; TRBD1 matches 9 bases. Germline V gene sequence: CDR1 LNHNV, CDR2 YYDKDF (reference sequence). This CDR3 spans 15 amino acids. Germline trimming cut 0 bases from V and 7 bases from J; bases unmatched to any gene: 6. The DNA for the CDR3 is TGTGCCACCAGCAGAGATTATACACAGGGGGCGACCCAGTACTTC. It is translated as CATSRDYTQGATQYF. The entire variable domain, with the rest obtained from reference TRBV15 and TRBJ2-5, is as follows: DAMVIQNPRYQVTQFGKPVTLSCSQTLNHNVMYWYQQKSSQAPKLLFHYYDKDFNNEADTPDNFQSRRPNTSFCFLDIRSPGLGDTAMYLCATSRDYTQGATQYFGPGTRLLVL.